The sequence of this T cell receptor (beta chain) was determined in a study of T cell responses to AZD1222 COVID-19 vaccine. Study results and caveats: Reports say nearly half of spike-specific TCRs go after unmutated variant regions.

A word on this clone: Its specificity is not known.

Per germline, CDR1 LNHDA and CDR2 SQIVND (reference sequence). V shed 6 bases, J shed 0 bases, and the junction held 8 bases outside the gene matches. CDR3 length: 16 amino acids. Profiled with immunoSEQ multiplex PCR; TCRdb holds only in-frame clones, not every one. This table holds about 73,000 clones, approximately 88% found once. The receptor comes from an adult in good health. The sample in question was peripheral blood, obtained on day 0 of AZD1222 vaccination. This sequence joins TRBV19 and TRBJ2-1; 7 nucleotides match TRBD1. The CDR3 sequence is CASSTRQGNSYNEQFF. Here the CDR3 DNA reads TGTGCCAGTAGCACCAGACAGGGTAACTCCTACAATGAGCAGTTCTTC.